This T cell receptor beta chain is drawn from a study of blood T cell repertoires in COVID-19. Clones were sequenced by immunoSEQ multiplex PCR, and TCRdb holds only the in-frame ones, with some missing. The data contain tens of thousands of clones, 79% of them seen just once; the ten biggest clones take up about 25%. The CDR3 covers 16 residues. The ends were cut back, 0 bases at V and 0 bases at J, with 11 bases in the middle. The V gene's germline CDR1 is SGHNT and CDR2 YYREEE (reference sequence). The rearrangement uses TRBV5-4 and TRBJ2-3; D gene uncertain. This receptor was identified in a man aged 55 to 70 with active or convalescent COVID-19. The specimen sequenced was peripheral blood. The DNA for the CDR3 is TGTGCCAGCAGCTTGGGGAGTATTACTAGCACAGATACGCAGTATTTT. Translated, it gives CASSLGSITSTDTQYF.